This TCR beta chain is drawn from a study of CD8 T cells in Susac syndrome. RNA in amounts of about 0.5 to 1 ug was reverse transcribed with random hexamers. TCRdb processed the immunoSEQ multiplex PCR reads anew with MiXCR; each CDR3 protein has one entry. The table includes about 400,000 distinct CDR3 sequences, approximately 85% detected once. Germline assignment: CDR1 GTSNPN and CDR2 SVGIG (reference sequence). The CDR3 is 15 residues long. Trimming took 2 bases from V and 4 from J, leaving 17 bases between them. The sequence derives from a human donor with multiple sclerosis. The sample taken for sequencing was CD8+ T cells from PBMCs. The genes are TRBV30 and TRBJ1-1, with D possibly being TRBD1 (5 bases). CDR3 region: CAWSPRWGRSTEAFF. The CDR3 DNA follows: TGTGCCTGGAGTCCCCGGTGGGGCAGGAGCACTGAAGCTTTCTTT.